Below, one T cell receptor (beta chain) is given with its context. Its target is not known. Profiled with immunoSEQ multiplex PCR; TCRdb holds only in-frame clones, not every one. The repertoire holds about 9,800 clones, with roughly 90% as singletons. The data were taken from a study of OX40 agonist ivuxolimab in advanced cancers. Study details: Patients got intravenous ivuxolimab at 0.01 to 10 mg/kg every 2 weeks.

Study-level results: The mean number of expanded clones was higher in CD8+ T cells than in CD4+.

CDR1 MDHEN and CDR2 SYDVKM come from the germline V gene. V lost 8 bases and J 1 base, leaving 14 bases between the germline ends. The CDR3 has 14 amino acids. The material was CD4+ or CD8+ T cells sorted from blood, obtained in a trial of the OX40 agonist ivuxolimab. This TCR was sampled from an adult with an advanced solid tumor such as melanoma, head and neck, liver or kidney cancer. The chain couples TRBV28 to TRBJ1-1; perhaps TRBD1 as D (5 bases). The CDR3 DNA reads TGTGCCAGCGACCGATTGACAGCGAACACTGAAGCTTTCTTT. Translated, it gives CASDRLTANTEAFF.